This is a list of T cell receptor beta chains from one sample in a study of metastatic and nonmetastatic thyroid tumors. TCRdb re-called the PCR reads with MiXCR. The sample yields about 33,000 clones, about 18% seen once. The sequenced sample consisted of blood. These receptors all stem from a male donor with papillary thyroid cancer or a benign thyroid nodule (not recorded which). Some clones in this sample may be carry-over from other donors' samples. Both conserved end residues are part of each CDR3. D genes are given only for firm matches. Part of the rows lack a size; the others show once, few, many or a class for expanded clones.

j_gene	v_gene	d_gene	abundance	CDR3nt	CDR3aa
TRBJ2-1	TRBV27	-	few	TGTGCCAGCAGTTTAGGGGGGAGCGAGTACAATGAGCAGTTCTTC	CASSLGGSEYNEQFF
TRBJ1-1	TRBV6-4	-	-	TGTGCCAGGAGTGACTCAGGGAACACTGAAGCTGTCTTT	CARSDSGNTEAVF
TRBJ2-7	TRBV7-2	TRBD1	many	TGTGCCAGCAGCTTACAGGGGGCCTACGAGCAGTACTTC	CASSLQGAYEQYF
TRBJ1-4	TRBV20-1	-	many	TGCAGTGCTATCGGCAGGACGGATGAAAAACTGTTTTTT	CSAIGRTDEKLFF
TRBJ1-3	TRBV28	-	many	TGTGCCAGCCTGGGACCCAGGGACATAAGGGGATCTGGCCGTTCTGGAAACACCATATATTTT	CASLGPRDIRGSGRSGNTIYF
TRBJ2-3	TRBV15	TRBD1	many	TGTGCCACCAGCAGACAAACAGGGGGCGATACGCAGTATTTT	CATSRQTGGDTQYF
TRBJ2-1	TRBV5-1	TRBD2	many	TGCGCCAGCAGCGTATGGACTAGCGGGAGGGCATACAATGAGCAGTTCTTC	CASSVWTSGRAYNEQFF
TRBJ1-6	TRBV6-1	-	medium-sized	TGTGCCAGCAGACCTCCCGACGGAAGTAATTCACCCCTCCACTTT	CASRPPDGSNSPLHF
TRBJ2-1	TRBV7-6	TRBD2	-	TGTGCCAGCAGTTTTAGCGGGAGCCTCAGCTCCTACAATGAGCAGTTCTTC	CASSFSGSLSSYNEQFF
TRBJ1-1	TRBV5-1	-	many	TGCGCCAGCAGCCTAGACAGAGACACTGAAGCTTTCTTT	CASSLDRDTEAFF
TRBJ2-7	TRBV10-2	TRBD2	many	TGCGCCAGCAGCGGTCTCCGGACTAGCGGCTCCTACGAGCAGTACTTC	CASSGLRTSGSYEQYF
TRBJ1-2	TRBV7-2	-	many	TGTGCCAGCAGCCCGCAGGGTTTTGCTAACTATGGCTACACCTTC	CASSPQGFANYGYTF
TRBJ2-5	TRBV5-8	-	many	TGTGCCAGCAGCTTGGACAGGACATCTCAAGAGACCCAGTACTTC	CASSLDRTSQETQYF
TRBJ1-2	TRBV6-1	-	few	TGTGCCAGCAATGTAGTACAGGGATGGGGTGTCGGCTACACCTTC	CASNVVQGWGVGYTF
TRBJ2-7	TRBV12-3/TRBV12-4	-	few	TGTGCCAGCAGACAGGACATGGAAGGTCTCTACGGGCAGTACTTC	CASRQDMEGLYGQYF
TRBJ2-4	TRBV3-1	-	many	TGTGCCAGCAGCGATCTAGGAGCCAAAAACATTCAGTACTTC	CASSDLGAKNIQYF
TRBJ2-3	TRBV4-3	-	many	TGCGCCAGCAGCCAAGACCAGCGGACAGATACGCAGTATTTT	CASSQDQRTDTQYF
TRBJ1-4	TRBV6-1	-	few	TGTGCCAGCCATATCCATCGGGGGGCTGTAGCTAATGAAAAACTGTTTTTT	CASHIHRGAVANEKLFF
TRBJ2-7	TRBV27	-	-	TGTGCCAGCAGTCCCTGGTTGACAGGCCGATCCTACGAGCAGTACTTC	CASSPWLTGRSYEQYF
TRBJ2-5	TRBV20-1	-	few	TGCAGTGCTAGAGATTTGGGGGAGGTGGAGACCCAGTACTTC	CSARDLGEVETQYF
TRBJ1-2	TRBV30	TRBD1	many	TGTGCCTGGAGTGGGACAGGGAGGACCTATGGCTACACCTTC	CAWSGTGRTYGYTF
TRBJ1-2	TRBV29-1	-	many	TGCAGCGTTGAGGGGTGGCAGGGAACTCAAGTATATGGCTACACCTTC	CSVEGWQGTQVYGYTF
TRBJ2-1	TRBV5-1	-	many	TGCGCCAGCAGCCTATCTAGAGCGAGGACATGGCAGTTCTTC	CASSLSRARTWQFF
TRBJ2-3	TRBV25-1	-	many	TGTGCCAGCAGTGAACACAATGACTCTAGCACAGATACGCAGTATTTT	CASSEHNDSSTDTQYF
TRBJ1-6	TRBV19	TRBD1	many	TGTGCCAGTAGTATCGGGACAGGGCCGGATTCACCCCTCCACTTT	CASSIGTGPDSPLHF
TRBJ1-1	TRBV30	TRBD1	many	TGTGCCTGGTCGACAGGGGGGGGGTACACTGAAGCTTTCTTT	CAWSTGGGYTEAFF
TRBJ2-1	TRBV20-1	-	-	TGCAGTGCTAGAGATGTGGCTAGCTCCTACAATGAGCAGTTCTTC	CSARDVASSYNEQFF
TRBJ1-1	TRBV30	TRBD1	many	TGTGCCTGGAGTCAGGACAGGGGCTACCACCGAACTGAAGCTTTCTTT	CAWSQDRGYHRTEAFF
TRBJ2-7	TRBV6-2/TRBV6-3	-	many	TGTGCCAGCAGCTCGGTGGCTGACTCCTACGAGCAGTACTTC	CASSSVADSYEQYF
TRBJ1-1	TRBV19	-	many	TGTGCCAGTAGTAGACGAGGGGACACTGAAGCTTTCTTT	CASSRRGDTEAFF
TRBJ1-4	TRBV7-2	-	few	TGTGCCAGCAGCAGACCCTACGGGGGCCTTAATGAAAAACTGTTTTTT	CASSRPYGGLNEKLFF
TRBJ2-7	TRBV24-1	TRBD1	few	TGTGCCACCAGTCACAACAGGGGATTAAGCGAGCAGTACTTC	CATSHNRGLSEQYF
TRBJ2-3	TRBV6-1	-	-	TGTGCCAGCATTCCTACCACAGATACGCAGTATTTT	CASIPTTDTQYF
TRBJ2-7	TRBV7-2	-	-	TGTGCCAGCAGCGTACAGGGGGGGAGCTCCTACGACCAGTATTTC	CASSVQGGSSYDQYF
TRBJ1-2	TRBV28	-	few	TGTGCCAGCAGGACAGGAGGGTATGGCTACACCTTC	CASRTGGYGYTF
TRBJ1-1	TRBV10-3	-	-	TGTGCCATCAGTGAGTCCACTGCTGTTGTGTCTTTCTTT	CAISESTAVVSFF
TRBJ2-7	TRBV28	-	few	TGTGCCAGCAGTATACTCGTCGGGACGGGAGAATCCTACGAGCAGTACTTC	CASSILVGTGESYEQYF
TRBJ2-1	TRBV5-1	-	-	TGCGCCAGCAGCTTTGGACCAGGGCCCTACAATGAGCAGTTCTTC	CASSFGPGPYNEQFF
TRBJ1-3	TRBV28	-	-	TGTGCCAGCGCCACCACTGCTAGGGGTTTCTCTGGAAACACCATATATTTT	CASATTARGFSGNTIYF
TRBJ2-7	TRBV12-3/TRBV12-4	-	few	TGTGCCAGCAGTTTAGAGAGGGGTCCCTACGAGCAGTACTTC	CASSLERGPYEQYF
TRBJ2-1	TRBV2	TRBD2	-	TGTGCCAGCAGTTTCACTAGCGGGACATACAATGAGCAGTTCTTC	CASSFTSGTYNEQFF
TRBJ2-7	TRBV29-1	TRBD1	many	TGCAGCGTGTCCGGACAGGGAATTAGAGCCTACGAGCAGTACTTC	CSVSGQGIRAYEQYF